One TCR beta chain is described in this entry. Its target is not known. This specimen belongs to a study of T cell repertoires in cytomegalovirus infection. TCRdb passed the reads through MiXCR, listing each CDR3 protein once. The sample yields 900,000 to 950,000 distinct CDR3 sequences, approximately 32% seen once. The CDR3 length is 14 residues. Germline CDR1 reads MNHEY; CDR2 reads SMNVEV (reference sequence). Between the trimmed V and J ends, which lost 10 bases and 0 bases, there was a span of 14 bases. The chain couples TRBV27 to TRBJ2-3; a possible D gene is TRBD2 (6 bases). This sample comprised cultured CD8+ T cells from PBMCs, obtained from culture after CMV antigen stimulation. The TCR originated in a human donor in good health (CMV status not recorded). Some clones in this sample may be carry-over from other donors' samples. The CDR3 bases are TGTGCCACCCGGTCAGGGACTAGCACAGATACGCAGTATTTT. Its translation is CATRSGTSTDTQYF.